This T cell receptor (beta chain) is from a study of blood T cell repertoires in COVID-19. The overall study: Both acute and convalescent COVID-19 samples were obtained from the United States, Italy and Spain. Sample material is recorded as cDNA or gDNA derived from T cells, B-cell-depleted T cells, or PBMCs.

Using immunoSEQ multiplex PCR, the repertoire was profiled, and TCRdb retains in-frame clones only, with some absent. This table has 120,000 to 150,000 clones, roughly 80% appearing once. The V gene's germline CDR1 is KGHSH and CDR2 LQKENI. The trim removed 3 bases at V and 0 bases at J, leaving 6 bases unmatched. This CDR3 is built from 16 residues. All enrollees were about 18 to 89 years old and from fewer than 25 US areas. The sequence was obtained from a man aged 35 to 55 with acute COVID-19. The chain combines TRBV18 with TRBJ2-7; 9 nucleotides agree with TRBD1. The sequenced material came from PBMCs or T cells enriched from blood (not recorded which). The CDR3 bases are TGTGCCAGCTCACCGGTTGGACAGGGGTCCTCCTACGAGCAGTACTTC. Protein product: CASSPVGQGSSYEQYF.